The 29 T cell receptor beta chains given below trace back to one sample, sequenced in a study of blood T cell repertoires in COVID-19. Clones were read by immunoSEQ multiplex PCR, and TCRdb kept only the in-frame ones, dropping some. The sample contains roughly 180,000 clones, more than 65% of which appear only once. Sequenced input: PBMCs or T cells enriched from blood (not recorded which). These receptor sequences come from a woman in her thirties or forties with acute COVID-19.

V and J are TRBV6-5 and TRBJ1-6; D remains unclear. The CDR3 contains 14 residues. Germline V gives CDR1 MNHEY, CDR2 SVGAGI. Trimming took 6 bases from V and 14 from J, leaving 20 bases between them. Written as DNA, the CDR3 is TGTGCCAGCAGCCCAGACTCCGAGGTTCTCACCCTCCACTTT. Translating it yields CASSPDSEVLTLHF.

The chain recombines TRBV6-5 with TRBJ2-3, with 8 bases aligning to TRBD1. The ends lost 8 bases at V and 3 bases at J; junction bases unmatched: 10. The CDR3 totals 15 residues. CDR1 MNHEY and CDR2 SVGAGI come from the germline V gene. CDR3 bases: TGTGCCAGCGGCCGGACAGGGCCTTTTACAGATACGCAGTATTTT. Its translation is CASGRTGPFTDTQYF.

The chain is built from TRBV19 and TRBJ1-5; weak D call: TRBD1 (6 bases). CDR1 LNHDA and CDR2 SQIVND come from the germline V gene (reference sequence). CDR3 size: 13 residues. Trimming stripped 8 bases from V and 4 bases from J, with 12 bases between. CDR3: CASSVGTNQPQHF. The CDR3 DNA reads TGTGCCAGTTCCGTCGGGACAAATCAGCCCCAGCATTTT.

The chain combines TRBV7-9 with TRBJ2-1; 8 bases match TRBD2. Germline CDR1 reads SEHNR; CDR2 reads FQNEAQ (reference sequence). The CDR3 has 15 amino acids. V trimming: 5 bases; J trimming: 2 bases; junction bases outside the gene matches: 5. CDR3 residues: CASSPGGWTYNEQFF. CDR3 nucleotides: TGTGCCAGCAGCCCGGGAGGGTGGACCTACAATGAGCAGTTCTTC.

This chain connects TRBV11-1 to TRBJ1-1, with D unclear. V was shortened by 0 bases and J by 6 bases, with 8 bases between the two germline ends. Germline V gives CDR1 SGHAT, CDR2 FQDESV (reference sequence). CDR3 length: 13 residues. Here the CDR3 reads CASSLAARPEAFF. The CDR3 DNA follows: TGTGCCAGCAGCTTAGCGGCGCGGCCTGAAGCTTTCTTT.

The chain links TRBV18 to TRBJ1-2; TRBD1 agrees at 12 bases. Trimming took 6 bases from V and 6 from J; bases not matched to a gene: 5. The CDR3 contains 14 residues. The V gene's germline CDR1 is KGHSH and CDR2 LQKENI. The CDR3 DNA follows: TGTGCCAGCTCCCGGGACAGGGGGCAGGATGGCTACACCTTC. Its protein is CASSRDRGQDGYTF.

On this clone itself: The same CDR3 also results from other DNA sequences found in this sample. V usage is TRBV24-1 and J usage is TRBJ2-6, with D maybe TRBD2 (6 bases). Germline loops: CDR1 KGHDR, CDR2 SFDVKD. The CDR3 totals 14 residues. The V end lost 7 bases, the J end lost 1 base, and 7 bases lay between the germline ends. CDR3 amino acids: CATSGGSGANVLTF. Written as DNA, the CDR3 is TGTGCCACCAGCGGGGGTTCTGGGGCCAACGTCCTGACTTTC.

The chain is built from TRBV30 and TRBJ1-1, with a weak D call TRBD1 (6 bases). This CDR3 has 13 residues. V shed 4 bases and J shed 3 bases, with 12 bases lying between them. From germline, CDR1 is GTSNPN and CDR2 SVGIG (reference sequence). The CDR3 nucleotides read TGTGCCTGGATTCTGGACAGCTACACTGAAGCTTTCTTT. This encodes CAWILDSYTEAFF.

The chain employs TRBV27 and TRBJ2-7; TRBD1 matches 8 bases. The CDR3 spans 17 residues. The V segment lost 0 bases and the J segment 2 bases; nucleotides outside the gene matches: 9. Germline values: CDR1 MNHEY, CDR2 SMNVEV (reference sequence). CDR3 sequence reads: CASSLSRSGTGPYEQYF. CDR3 sequence (DNA): TGTGCCAGCAGTTTATCGCGGTCCGGGACAGGCCCCTACGAGCAGTACTTC.

The DNA of the CDR3 is TGTGCCAGCAGCCTTGGGGCTTCCTACAATGAGCAGTTCTTC. This translates into CASSLGASYNEQFF. The gene calls are TRBV14 and TRBJ2-1, with a weak D call TRBD1 (5 bases). The CDR3 totals 14 residues. V gave up 4 bases and J gave up 1 base, with 8 bases separating them. Germline-derived CDR1 and CDR2 are SGHDN and FVKESK.

J is TRBJ2-5 and V is TRBV7-9; D is uncertain. This CDR3 comprises 12 residues. Germline CDR1 and CDR2: SEHNR and FQNEAQ (reference sequence). The germline V and J ends were trimmed by 4 bases and 4 bases, with 7 bases remaining between them. The CDR3 here is CASSSTRETQYF. The DNA for the CDR3 is TGTGCCAGCAGCTCTACCCGAGAGACCCAGTACTTC.

The chain uses TRBV4-1 and TRBJ2-7; D call uncertain. Germline V gene data show CDR1 as MGHRA and CDR2 as YSYEKL. The V and J ends lost 3 bases and 2 bases respectively, with 14 bases between them. This CDR3 comprises 15 residues. In DNA form, the CDR3 reads TGCGCCAGCAGCCAGCCAACAGAAACCACCTACGAGCAGTACTTC. Translation: CASSQPTETTYEQYF.

The J gene is TRBJ1-1, the V gene TRBV6-6; 8 bases are a match to TRBD1. The ends lost 6 bases at V and 1 base at J; junction bases unmatched: 1. CDR1 and CDR2 from the germline V gene are MNHNY and SVGAGI (reference sequence). This CDR3 has 13 amino acids. CDR3 coding DNA: TGTGCCAGCAGCGGACAGGGGAACACTGAAGCTTTCTTT. Its protein product is CASSGQGNTEAFF.

J is TRBJ1-1 and V is TRBV2; no firm D call. Per the germline V gene, CDR1 is SNHLY and CDR2 is FYNNEI. With 7 bases removed from V and 1 base from J, the gap between germline ends came to 10 bases. This CDR3 has 13 amino acids. CDR3 amino acids: CASKRGWNTEAFF. The CDR3 region has the DNA TGTGCCAGCAAGCGCGGGTGGAACACTGAAGCTTTCTTT.

The chain has TRBV3-1 (or the pseudogene TRBV3-2) and TRBJ2-7; possibly TRBD2 for D (5 bases). V was cut by 1 base and J by 3 bases, with 19 bases left in between. The V gene's germline CDR1 is LGHDT and CDR2 YNNKEL (reference sequence). This CDR3 is built from 17 residues. CDR3 coding DNA: TGTGCCAGCAGCCAAGGAGCGACTAACCACGAAGTCTACGAGCAGTACTTC. Translated: CASSQGATNHEVYEQYF.

The chain recombines TRBV20-1 with TRBJ2-2; 7 bases fit TRBD2. This CDR3 contains 18 residues. V lost 3 bases to trimming and J lost 4 bases; unmatched junction nucleotides: 17. Germline lookup yields CDR1 DFQATT and CDR2 SNEGSKA (reference sequence). CDR3 residues: CSASVPPPGLPITGELFF. CDR3 bases: TGCAGTGCTAGTGTCCCCCCGCCGGGACTACCTATCACCGGGGAGCTGTTTTTT.

A few counts support this clone. The chain has TRBV7-3 and TRBJ1-1; possibly TRBD1 for D (6 bases). This CDR3 is 17 amino acids long. Germline V lookup: CDR1 SGHTA, CDR2 FQGTGA. V lost 1 base to trimming and J lost 1 base, with 16 bases between them. The CDR3 coding sequence is TGTGCCAGCAGCTTAAGACAGGCTATCCGGGGGAACACTGAAGCTTTCTTT. It specifies CASSLRQAIRGNTEAFF.

This clone was picked up a small number of times. The chain joins TRBV12-5 to TRBJ2-7; TRBD1 agrees at 9 bases. The germline CDR1 and CDR2 sequences are LGHNT and FRNRAP. CDR3 length: 13 residues. Germline trimming cut 9 bases from V and 3 bases from J; bases unmatched to any gene: 6. The CDR3 sequence: CASLRQGDYEQYF. In DNA form, the CDR3 reads TGTGCTAGCCTTCGACAGGGGGACTACGAGCAGTACTTC.

The sample holds one count of this clone. The genes are TRBV5-1 and TRBJ2-1, with 10 bases aligning to TRBD1. The CDR3 has 18 residues. CDR1 and CDR2 from the germline V gene are SGHRS and YFSETQ. V was clipped by 3 bases and J by 6 bases; unmatched bases: 15. For the CDR3, the DNA is TGCGCCAGCAGCTCCGGATCGTCGGGACAGGGGAGCAGCAATGAGCAGTTCTTC. It translates to CASSSGSSGQGSSNEQFF.

V and J are TRBV3-1 (or the pseudogene TRBV3-2) and TRBJ2-3; D remains unclear. Germline V gene data show CDR1 as LGHDT and CDR2 as YNNKEL (reference sequence). The CDR3 length is 19 residues. V dropped 2 bases and J dropped 0 bases, with 21 bases sitting between them. The CDR3 region has the DNA TGTGCCAGCAGCCAACACTACGCAAGACCCTTGACTAGCACAGATACGCAGTATTTT. This translates into CASSQHYARPLTSTDTQYF.

The chain employs TRBV24-1 and TRBJ1-1; D is possibly TRBD1 (5 bases). CDR1 and CDR2 (germline): KGHDR, SFDVKD. V lost 8 bases to trimming and J lost 8 bases, with 11 bases between them. The CDR3 totals 11 residues. CDR3 sequence reads: CATTARGEAFF. As DNA, the CDR3 is TGTGCCACCACCGCGCGGGGGGAAGCTTTCTTT.

The V and J genes are TRBV18 and TRBJ2-5, with 11 bases matching TRBD2. With 5 bases clipped from V and 5 bases from J, the junction kept 7 bases outside the gene matches. Germline lookup yields CDR1 KGHSH and CDR2 LQKENI. This CDR3 region has 15 residues. This chain's CDR3 is CASSFGTSGGETQYF. CDR3 DNA sequence: TGTGCCAGCTCATTCGGGACTAGCGGAGGGGAGACCCAGTACTTC.

The V call is TRBV28, the J call TRBJ2-7; tentative D call: TRBD1 (5 bases). This CDR3 contains 12 residues. Germline CDR1 MDHEN, CDR2 SYDVKM. Deletions cut 5 bases from V and 6 bases from J, with 11 bases between. CDR3 loop: CASSPRQGEQYV. The CDR3 DNA sequence: TGTGCCAGCAGTCCCCGGCAGGGCGAGCAGTACGTC.

The rearrangement joins TRBV5-8 to TRBJ1-3; no clear D. This CDR3 is 15 amino acids long. Germline V gene data show CDR1 as SGHTS and CDR2 as YDEGEE. V lost 0 bases to trimming and J lost 4 bases, with 11 bases between them. CDR3 bases: TGTGCCAGCAGCTTGGGAGTGAGGAGCGGAAACACCATATATTTT. Its protein is CASSLGVRSGNTIYF.

The chain employs TRBV9 and TRBJ2-1, with D possibly being TRBD2 (5 bases). CDR1 and CDR2 (germline): SGDLS, YYNGEE. The germline V and J ends were trimmed by 0 bases and 8 bases, with 12 bases remaining between them. The CDR3 length is 14 residues. CDR3 region: CASSVAGSVDEQFF. DNA of the CDR3: TGTGCCAGCAGCGTAGCGGGGTCAGTAGATGAGCAGTTCTTC.

The rearrangement uses TRBV6-1 and TRBJ1-2; TRBD1 is a possible D gene (5 bases). The V and J ends lost 0 bases and 5 bases respectively, with 13 bases between them. CDR3 length: 15 amino acids. Per germline, CDR1 MNHNS and CDR2 SASEGT. The DNA for the CDR3 is TGTGCCAGCAGTGAAGCTCCAGGGCAATCATATGGCTACACCTTC. As protein: CASSEAPGQSYGYTF.

V usage is TRBV29-1 and J usage is TRBJ2-3, with D possibly matching TRBD2 (5 bases). Germline V gives CDR1 SQVTM, CDR2 ANQGSEA. With 3 bases removed from V and 0 bases from J, the gap between germline ends came to 10 bases. This CDR3 contains 14 residues. CDR3 in DNA: TGCAGCGTTGACGGGGTTACTAGCACAGATACGCAGTATTTT. It encodes CSVDGVTSTDTQYF.

The chain carries TRBV7-9 and TRBJ2-6; 7 bases align to TRBD2. V trimming: 2 bases; J trimming: 0 bases; junction bases outside the gene matches: 4. The germline CDR1 and CDR2 sequences are SEHNR and FQNEAQ (reference sequence). The CDR3 runs to 17 residues. This chain's CDR3 is CASSLSGGTSGANVLTF. For the CDR3, the DNA is TGTGCCAGCAGCTTATCGGGGGGAACCTCTGGGGCCAACGTCCTGACTTTC. The whole variable domain, remainder taken from reference TRBV7-9 and TRBJ2-6, is DTGVSQNPRHKITKRGQNVTFRCDPISEHNRLYWYRQTLGQGPEFLTYFQNEAQLEKSRLLSDRFSAERPKGSFSTLEIQRTEQGDSAMYLCASSLSGGTSGANVLTFGAGSRLTVL.

Details on this clone: The junction shows a germline mismatch at one end, possibly a read error. The CDR3 protein is CASSFMWNTEAFF. In nucleotides, the CDR3 is TGTGCTAGCAGCTTTATGTGGAACACTGAAGCTTTCTTT. This sequence joins TRBV7-7 and TRBJ1-1; D not certain. The CDR3 spans 13 residues. Germline V gene lookup returns CDR1 SSHAT and CDR2 FNYEAQ (reference sequence).